These 22 T cell receptor beta chains were all obtained from the same sample, sequenced in a study of blood T cell repertoires in COVID-19. Assay used: immunoSEQ multiplex PCR; TCRdb lists only in-frame clones, some missing. The data show about 160,000 clones, with 75% to 85% seen just once and 6% held by the top ten. Sequencing was carried out using PBMCs or T cells enriched from blood (not recorded which). The receptors were gathered from a man aged 35 to 55 who had recovered from COVID-19.

The chain links TRBV12-3 or TRBV12-4 to TRBJ1-1; 8 bases agree with TRBD1. CDR3 length equals 11 residues. J was trimmed by 10 bases and V by 5 bases; bases with no gene match: 3. The CDR3 here is CASSPQGVAFF. The CDR3 coding sequence is TGTGCCAGCAGTCCACAGGGGGTAGCTTTCTTT.

V and J are TRBV13 and TRBJ2-3; TRBD2 matches 12 bases. Unmatched junction bases numbered 5, after V lost 5 bases and J lost 2 bases. This CDR3 spans 16 amino acids. Germline V lookup: CDR1 PRHDT, CDR2 FYEKMQ (reference sequence). CDR3 nucleotide sequence: TGTGCCAGCAGCCTCAGACTAGCGGGGGACACAGATACGCAGTATTTT. Translated: CASSLRLAGDTDTQYF.

This clone was recorded a few times. J is TRBJ2-5 and V is TRBV9, with D unclear. Germline-derived CDR1 and CDR2 are SGDLS and YYNGEE. The V end was cut by 1 base, the J end by 2 bases, with 9 bases between. The CDR3 spans 14 residues. The CDR3 DNA sequence: TGTGCCAGCAGCGTACCCGACGGGCAAGAGACCCAGTACTTC. This gives the protein CASSVPDGQETQYF.

The V call is TRBV2, the J call TRBJ2-7; possible D gene TRBD2, 5 bases. The germline V gene encodes CDR1 SNHLY and CDR2 FYNNEI. V lost 7 bases and J lost 3, with 13 bases in between. The CDR3 is 13 amino acids. CDR3 sequence (DNA): TGTGCCAGCAATGTAGAAGGAGGCTACGAGCAGTACTTC. This translates into CASNVEGGYEQYF.

Remarks on this clone: Mismatch with germline at one junction end may stem from a read error. The CDR3 DNA is TGTGCCGGCAGTTACTCGACAGGGACCTATAATTCACCCCTCCACTTT. Its protein product is CAGSYSTGTYNSPLHF. The chain recombines TRBV6-5 with TRBJ1-6; 7 nucleotides agree with TRBD1. CDR3 length: 16 amino acids. Germline V lookup: CDR1 MNHEY, CDR2 SVGAGI.

The chain joins TRBV6-6 to TRBJ2-7, with 9 bases that match TRBD2. This CDR3 region has 14 residues. Germline loops: CDR1 MNHNY, CDR2 SVGAGI (reference sequence). With 11 bases clipped from V and 5 bases from J, the junction kept 13 bases outside the gene matches. For the CDR3, the DNA is TGTGCCGTACTCTCGGGCGGGGGGGCAAACGAGCAGTACTTC. Translation: CAVLSGGGANEQYF.

This clone showed up just a few times. This rearrangement joins TRBV3-1 (or the pseudogene TRBV3-2) to TRBJ2-5; D remains unclear. This CDR3 contains 15 residues. CDR1 and CDR2 from the germline V gene are LGHDT and YNNKEL (reference sequence). V lost 1 base and J 1 base, leaving 10 bases between the germline ends. CDR3 DNA sequence: TGTGCCAGCAGCCAAGCGATATCAGGCCAAGAGACCCAGTACTTC. Protein sequence: CASSQAISGQETQYF.

V gene TRBV5-6 combines with J gene TRBJ2-3, with TRBD1 matching over 10 bases. J was trimmed by 4 bases and V by 2 bases; bases with no gene match: 7. This CDR3 region has 16 residues. Germline V CDR1 and CDR2: SGHDT, YYEEEE. The CDR3 sequence is CASSFDGTGAADTQYF. CDR3 DNA sequence: TGTGCCAGCAGCTTCGACGGGACAGGGGCGGCAGATACGCAGTATTTT.

V is TRBV2 and J is TRBJ2-5; 10 positions agree with TRBD2. The CDR3 runs to 15 residues. With V trimmed by 7 bases and J by 1 base, 6 bases remained unmatched. CDR1 and CDR2 from the germline V gene are SNHLY and FYNNEI. CDR3 DNA sequence: TGTGCCAGCAATAGCGGGGGGCAGCGCCAAGAGACCCAGTACTTC. It encodes CASNSGGQRQETQYF.

The V call is TRBV10-3, the J call TRBJ2-2; perhaps TRBD1 as D (6 bases). The V gene's germline CDR1 is ENHRY and CDR2 SYGVKD. The V end lost 9 bases, the J end lost 3 bases, and 14 bases lay between the germline ends. This CDR3 is 14 amino acids long. The CDR3 here is CAIQTGWDTGELFF. The CDR3 coding sequence is TGTGCCATACAAACAGGGTGGGACACCGGGGAGCTGTTTTTT.

The chain combines TRBV5-1 with TRBJ1-2, with 9 bases lining up with TRBD1. Germline assignment: CDR1 SGHRS and CDR2 YFSETQ. CDR3 length: 16 amino acids. J was trimmed by 8 bases and V by 1 base; bases with no gene match: 12. CDR3 protein: CASSLTGTGRQWGYTF. DNA of the CDR3: TGCGCCAGCAGCTTGACCGGGACAGGGCGGCAGTGGGGCTACACCTTC.

In its sample, this clone was seen once. V and J are TRBV19 and TRBJ2-5; TRBD2 might be the D (7 bases). This CDR3 has 15 residues. Germline V CDR1 and CDR2: LNHDA, SQIVND (reference sequence). The germline V and J ends were trimmed by 2 bases and 2 bases, with 12 bases remaining between them. CDR3: CASSISGGPQETQYF. The CDR3 DNA reads TGTGCCAGTAGTATATCCGGGGGGCCACAAGAGACCCAGTACTTC. Drawing the rest from reference TRBV19 and TRBJ2-5, the complete variable domain is DGGITQSPKYLFRKEGQNVTLSCEQNLNHDAMYWYRQDPGQGLRLIYYSQIVNDFQKGDIAEGYSVSREKKESFPLTVTSAQKNPTAFYLCASSISGGPQETQYFGPGTRLLVL.

J is TRBJ1-5 and V is TRBV5-1, with TRBD1 as a possible D gene (5 bases). The V end lost 0 bases, the J end lost 3 bases, and 10 bases lay between the germline ends. Germline lookup yields CDR1 SGHRS and CDR2 YFSETQ. The CDR3 loop spans 15 amino acids. The CDR3 DNA follows: TGCGCCAGCAGCTTGGCCGTCAGGGACAATCAGCCCCAGCATTTT. This encodes CASSLAVRDNQPQHF.

This chain's CDR3 is CASSVSRGPGYGYTF. The CDR3 nucleotides are TGTGCCAGCAGTGTTAGCAGGGGCCCTGGCTATGGCTACACCTTC. The V and J genes are TRBV2 and TRBJ1-2; D possibly corresponds to TRBD1 (6 bases). Germline loops: CDR1 SNHLY, CDR2 FYNNEI. Deletions cut 4 bases from V and 4 bases from J, with 16 bases between. This CDR3 has 15 residues.

V gene TRBV10-1 combines with J gene TRBJ1-1; D ambiguous. The germline CDR1 and CDR2 sequences are WNHNN and SYGVQD (reference sequence). V gave up 2 bases and J gave up 5 bases, with 12 bases separating them. The CDR3 is 14 amino acids. For the CDR3, the DNA is TGCGCCAGCAGTGAGGTTCAGAGGGCGACTGAAGCTTTCTTT. Translating gives CASSEVQRATEAFF.

The V gene is TRBV4-1, the J gene TRBJ2-1, with 7 bases matching TRBD1. This CDR3 spans 18 amino acids. Trimming took 2 bases from V and 9 from J; bases not matched to a gene: 19. Germline CDR1 reads MGHRA; CDR2 reads YSYEKL. CDR3 in DNA: TGCGCCAGCAGCCAACGGCTAGCAGGGGGTAGGGGAGACACTGAGCAGTTCTTC. Translating gives CASSQRLAGGRGDTEQFF.

The rearrangement joins TRBV5-8 to TRBJ1-5; TRBD1 agrees at 7 bases. This CDR3 is built from 15 residues. Trimming removed 4 bases from V and 2 bases from J; junction bases left unmatched: 6. Germline values: CDR1 SGHTS, CDR2 YDEGEE. In DNA form, the CDR3 reads TGTGCCAGCAGCACCGGGACAGTTGGCAATCAGCCCCAGCATTTT. It specifies CASSTGTVGNQPQHF.

This chain uses TRBV11-2 with TRBJ2-7, with 11 bases fitting TRBD1. CDR1 and CDR2 from the germline V gene are SGHAT and FQNNGV. This CDR3 region has 19 residues. With 3 bases clipped from V and 4 bases from J, the junction kept 17 bases outside the gene matches. The CDR3 loop reads CASSLTPLPGQGGRYEQYF. CDR3 bases: TGTGCCAGCAGCTTGACCCCCCTGCCGGGACAGGGGGGGAGATACGAGCAGTACTTC. Based on the CDR3 plus reference TRBV11-2 and TRBJ2-7, the full variable domain is EAGVAQSPRYKIIEKRQSVAFWCNPISGHATLYWYQQILGQGPKLLIQFQNNGVVDDSQLPKDRFSAERLKGVDSTLKIQPAKLEDSAVYLCASSLTPLPGQGGRYEQYFGPGTRLTVT.

CDR3 nucleotide sequence: TGCGCCAGCAGCCAAGTTTTCGCGGGACCCACGACCAATGAGCAGTTCTTC. This sequence encodes CASSQVFAGPTTNEQFF. The chain combines TRBV4-1 with TRBJ2-1, with D possibly matching TRBD2 (6 bases). The V gene's germline CDR1 is MGHRA and CDR2 YSYEKL. The ends were cut back, 1 base at V and 6 bases at J, with 19 bases in the middle. This CDR3 has 17 residues.

This clone was picked up many times. The gene calls are TRBV7-8 and TRBJ1-5, with TRBD1 as a possible D gene (5 bases). Germline V CDR1 and CDR2: SGHVS, FQNEAQ. V lost 0 bases and J lost 5, with 14 bases in between. The CDR3 runs 16 residues. This CDR3 reads CASSLARGSPHQPQHF. The CDR3 coding sequence is TGTGCCAGCAGCTTAGCGCGGGGGAGTCCTCATCAGCCCCAGCATTTT.

The chain uses TRBV3-1 (or the pseudogene TRBV3-2) and TRBJ2-4, with a weak D call TRBD2 (6 bases). The CDR3 is 16 amino acids. The germline gives CDR1 LGHDT, CDR2 YNNKEL (reference sequence). Deletions cut 2 bases from V and 0 bases from J, with 11 bases between. The CDR3 spells CASSQTAGLAKNIQYF. The CDR3 nucleotides read TGTGCCAGCAGCCAAACCGCGGGACTAGCCAAAAACATTCAGTACTTC.

The chain carries TRBV11-2 and TRBJ2-7; 9 bases line up with TRBD2. Germline V gene data show CDR1 as SGHAT and CDR2 as FQNNGV. The CDR3 has 16 amino acids. With V trimmed by 1 base and J by 1 base, 5 bases remained unmatched. CDR3 sequence (DNA): TGTGCCAGCAGCTTAGCTGGCGGGGGGGCGTCCTACGAGCAGTACTTC. Translating gives CASSLAGGGASYEQYF.